This TCR beta chain comes out of a study of T-cell memory formation after mild COVID-19. TCRdb called the 5' RACE reads again in MiXCR, with one record for every CDR3 protein. Of about 290,000 distinct CDR3 sequences in the sample, roughly 15% were seen once. Study-level findings and limits: Pre-infection memory already had some responding clones, implying cross-reactive memory joined. For second-wave clones that peaked at day 37, SARS-CoV-2 specificity went unverified.

Regarding this clonotype: Antigen unknown.

Germline loops: CDR1 GTSNPN, CDR2 SVGIG (reference sequence). The CDR3 has 14 amino acids. Trimming removed 3 bases from V and 6 bases from J; junction bases left unmatched: 6. The chain combines TRBV30 with TRBJ2-2, with TRBD2 matching over 8 bases. This receptor was identified in a man between 18 and 35 years old who had mild COVID-19 (a few samples of this study predate the infection). Cell type and time point are not known. The source material was PBMCs or a T cell subset sorted from them (not recorded which). The CDR3 loop reads CAWSLLLAAGELFF. CDR3 DNA: TGTGCCTGGAGCCTATTACTAGCGGCCGGGGAGCTGTTTTTT.